This entry describes one TCR beta chain. The data derive from a study of control samples from healthy donors and cancer patients. The table came from immunoSEQ multiplex PCR; TCRdb's copy has only in-frame clones and leaves some out. Of roughly 190,000 clones in the sample, over 80% are singletons; the top ten hold roughly 1.9%. Germline values: CDR1 MNHEY, CDR2 SVGAGI. The CDR3 is 13 residues long. The trim removed 5 bases at V and 8 bases at J, leaving 8 bases unmatched. This receptor was taken from a man aged 30 to 45 in good health. The rearrangement links TRBV6-5 to TRBJ1-2; TRBD1 aligns across 7 bases. Sequences were obtained from blood. DNA for the CDR3: TGTGCCAGCAGTCTGGAGGGGGCGGGGGGCTACACCTTC. Protein: CASSLEGAGGYTF.